This T cell receptor beta chain stems from a study of blood T cell repertoires in COVID-19. TCRdb keeps only in-frame clones here, not all; method: immunoSEQ multiplex PCR. The profile shows approximately 75,000 clones, around 67% of them singletons. The trim removed 6 bases at V and 7 bases at J, leaving 17 bases unmatched. The CDR3 extends over 16 amino acids. CDR1 LNHDA and CDR2 SQIVND come from the germline V gene (reference sequence). The sample consisted of peripheral blood. The TCR originated in a human donor with acute or convalescent COVID-19. The donor label of this sample is uncertain. The chain combines TRBV19 with TRBJ2-5, with 7 bases that match TRBD1. DNA for the CDR3: TGTGCCAGTAGCCCCATCGATAGGGGGCCTTTTGGGACCCAGTACTTC. Its translation is CASSPIDRGPFGTQYF. Filled out from reference TRBV19 and TRBJ2-5, the complete variable domain reads DGGITQSPKYLFRKEGQNVTLSCEQNLNHDAMYWYRQDPGQGLRLIYYSQIVNDFQKGDIAEGYSVSREKKESFPLTVTSAQKNPTAFYLCASSPIDRGPFGTQYFGPGTRLLVL.